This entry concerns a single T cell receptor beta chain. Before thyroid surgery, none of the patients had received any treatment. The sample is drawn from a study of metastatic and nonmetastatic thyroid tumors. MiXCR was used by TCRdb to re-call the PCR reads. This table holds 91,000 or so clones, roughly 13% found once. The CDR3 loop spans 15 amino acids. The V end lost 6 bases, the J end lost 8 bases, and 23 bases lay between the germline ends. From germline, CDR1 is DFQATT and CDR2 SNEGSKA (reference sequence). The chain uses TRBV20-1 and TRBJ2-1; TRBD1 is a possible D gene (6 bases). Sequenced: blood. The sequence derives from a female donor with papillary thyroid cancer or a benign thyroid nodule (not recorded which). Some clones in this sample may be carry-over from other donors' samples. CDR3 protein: CSAPPVQGLWDEQFF. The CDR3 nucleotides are TGCAGTGCACCTCCGGTACAGGGTTTGTGGGATGAGCAGTTCTTC.